This TCR beta chain was captured in a study of CD8+CD57+ T cells in acquired aplastic anemia. Turning to the study itself: Average DNA yield from sorted CD4+ and CD8+ cells was about 3.2 ug. Findings of the study overall: A set of approximately 29 CD8+ CDR3 sequences was shared between patients and controls, and these sequences appeared highly expressed in patients.

A remark on this clonotype: The antigen is undetermined.

There are 13 residues in the CDR3. V shed 7 bases and J 6 bases; nucleotides not matched to a gene: 8. CDR1 is SQVTM, CDR2 ANQGSEA, per germline. For CDR3 and TCR beta VDJ profiling, genomic DNA was the template used. TCRdb analysed the reads with MiXCR anew, one entry per CDR3 protein. The sample has about 160,000 distinct CDR3 sequences, about half seen once. For sequencing, patients were chosen who had shown expansion of CD8+CD57+ cells by flow cytometry. Each patient gave a blood sample that was collected before any therapy had been received. Sequences were obtained from sorted CD4+, CD8+, or CD8+CD57+ T cells (not recorded which) from PBMCs. This receptor was identified in a human donor with aplastic anemia. The V call is TRBV29-1, the J call TRBJ2-3; 9 nucleotides align to TRBD1. CDR3 DNA sequence: TGCAGCGCTTCGGGACAGGGTGGGGATACGCAGTATTTT. Residues: CSASGQGGDTQYF.